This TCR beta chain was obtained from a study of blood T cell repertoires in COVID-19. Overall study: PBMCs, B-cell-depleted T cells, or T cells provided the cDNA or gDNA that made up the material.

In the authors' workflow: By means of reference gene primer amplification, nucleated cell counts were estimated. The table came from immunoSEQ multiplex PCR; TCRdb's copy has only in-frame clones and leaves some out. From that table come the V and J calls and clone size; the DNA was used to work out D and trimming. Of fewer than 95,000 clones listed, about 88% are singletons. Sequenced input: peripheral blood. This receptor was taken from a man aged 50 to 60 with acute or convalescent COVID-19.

The CDR3 here is CAISERQDLSNQPQHF. CDR3 nucleotide sequence: TGTGCCATCAGTGAGAGACAGGATTTGAGCAATCAGCCCCAGCATTTT. J is TRBJ1-5 and V is TRBV10-3; TRBD1 might be the D (6 bases). This CDR3 spans 16 amino acids. Per germline, CDR1 ENHRY and CDR2 SYGVKD. The V end was cut by 2 bases, the J end by 1 base, with 12 bases between.